The 21 T cell receptor beta chains in this list originate from one sample, sequenced in a study of CD4 T cells in relation to SARS-CoV-2 and coronaviruses. Sequencing used immunoSEQ multiplex PCR; TCRdb keeps in-frame clones, though not all of them. The table lists 35,000 to 45,000 clones, 85% to 90% of them singletons. The specimen sequenced was memory CD4+ T cells from PBMCs. Receptors originate from an adult with COVID-19.

This chain joins TRBV5-4 and TRBJ1-6; D uncertain. The CDR3 totals 15 residues. Germline V gene data show CDR1 as SGHNT and CDR2 as YYREEE (reference sequence). Deletions cut 0 bases from V and 5 bases from J, with 9 bases between. The CDR3 DNA sequence: TGTGCCAGCAGCTTGGACAGCATTAATAATTCACCCCTCCACTTT. Residues: CASSLDSINNSPLHF.

The genes are TRBV15 and TRBJ2-3; D is possibly TRBD1 or TRBD2 (5 bases each). The length of the CDR3 is 16 residues. Germline V CDR1 and CDR2: LNHNV, YYDKDF (reference sequence). V was pared by 4 bases and J by 0 bases, with 14 bases between. In DNA, the CDR3 is TGTGCCACCAGCAACCGGGACCTTACTAGCACAGATACGCAGTATTTT. Translation gives CATSNRDLTSTDTQYF.

V usage is TRBV30 and J usage is TRBJ1-1, with D maybe TRBD1 (6 bases). Trimming took 8 bases from V and 1 from J, leaving 17 bases between them. Germline values: CDR1 GTSNPN, CDR2 SVGIG (reference sequence). The CDR3 has 14 residues. CDR3 sequence: CAGNPGTPNTEAFF. In DNA form, the CDR3 reads TGTGCCGGAAACCCCGGGACACCGAACACTGAAGCTTTCTTT.

This clone was counted a few times. The chain employs TRBV27 and TRBJ2-3, with TRBD1 matching 7 bases. CDR1 and CDR2 from the germline V gene are MNHEY and SMNVEV (reference sequence). The CDR3 is made up of 20 amino acids. Germline trimming cut 6 bases from V and 0 bases from J; bases unmatched to any gene: 21. CDR3 sequence (DNA): TGTGCCAGCAGCCGCCCCCCGCCGGGACAGCATAGGGATAGCACAGATACGCAGTATTTT. This sequence encodes CASSRPPPGQHRDSTDTQYF.

This clone was recorded only once. For the CDR3, the DNA is TGTGCCAGCAACCCCCCGACTACGAACACCGGGGAGCTGTTTTTT. Protein product: CASNPPTTNTGELFF. This sequence joins TRBV6-6 and TRBJ2-2; a possible D gene is TRBD2 (5 bases). This CDR3 comprises 15 residues. Germline CDR1 is MNHNY and CDR2 is SVGAGI (reference sequence). V lost 7 bases and J 0 bases, leaving 12 bases between the germline ends.

This CDR3 reads CASSGSAVATNEKLFF. The CDR3 DNA is TGCGCCAGCAGCGGAAGCGCAGTTGCAACTAATGAAAAACTGTTTTTT. This chain uses TRBV5-1 with TRBJ1-4; D is unresolved. The CDR3 runs to 16 residues. V lost 4 bases to trimming and J lost 0 bases, with 13 bases between them. Germline lookup yields CDR1 SGHRS and CDR2 YFSETQ.

This clone showed up just once. This chain links TRBV7-2 with TRBJ2-7, with 7 positions matching TRBD1. This CDR3 has 14 residues. CDR1 is SGHTA, CDR2 FQGNSA, per germline. Trimming at V came to 5 bases and at J to 0 bases, leaving 4 bases not matched to a gene. DNA of the CDR3: TGTGCCAGCAGCCTCTGGACAGGCTCCTACGAGCAGTACTTC. Translation gives CASSLWTGSYEQYF.

V and J are TRBV11-2 and TRBJ1-4; 7 nucleotides agree with TRBD1. CDR1 is SGHAT and CDR2 is FQNNGV in the germline V gene. With V trimmed by 11 bases and J by 3 bases, 3 bases remained unmatched. The CDR3 is 12 residues long. DNA of the CDR3: TGTGCCGCCGGGACAGCTAATGAAAAACTGTTTTTT. Its protein product is CAAGTANEKLFF.

The V and J genes are TRBV27 and TRBJ1-2; 8 nucleotides match TRBD1. Germline CDR1 and CDR2: MNHEY and SMNVEV (reference sequence). J was trimmed by 6 bases and V by 4 bases; bases with no gene match: 7. CDR3 length equals 14 residues. CDR3 loop: CASSYDRGWDGYTF. CDR3 in DNA: TGTGCCAGCAGTTACGACAGGGGCTGGGATGGCTACACCTTC.

The chain recombines TRBV11-2 with TRBJ1-4; D not resolved. The CDR3 covers 15 residues. Looked up from germline, CDR1 is SGHAT and CDR2 is FQNNGV. Trimming took off 0 bases at V and 8 bases at J, with 13 bases between the two ends. The CDR3 sequence: CASSLEAAVLEKLFF. The CDR3, as DNA: TGTGCCAGCAGCTTAGAGGCAGCGGTCCTCGAAAAACTGTTTTTT.

The J gene is TRBJ1-2, the V gene TRBV27, with D possibly being TRBD1 (6 bases). The length of the CDR3 is 19 residues. Germline lookup yields CDR1 MNHEY and CDR2 SMNVEV (reference sequence). Trimming took 6 bases from V and 5 from J, leaving 31 bases between them. CDR3 DNA: TGTGCCAGCAGACTTCTGACCTCCGGGACACGGGGAGAGCGGTATGGCTACACCTTC. Its translation: CASRLLTSGTRGERYGYTF.

The J gene is TRBJ2-3, the V gene TRBV10-2, with D possibly called TRBD1 or TRBD2 (5 bases each). The CDR3 totals 16 residues. The V gene's germline CDR1 is WSHSY and CDR2 SAAADI. Trimming removed 7 bases from V and 2 bases from J, with 19 bases in between. The CDR3 loop reads CASTPGQGALTDTQYF. In DNA form, the CDR3 reads TGCGCCAGCACCCCGGGGCAGGGAGCGCTCACAGATACGCAGTATTTT.

The genes are TRBV19 and TRBJ1-2, with D possibly matching TRBD1 (6 bases). The CDR3 sequence is 14 residues long. Between the trimmed V and J ends, which lost 3 bases and 8 bases, there was a span of 16 bases. Germline values: CDR1 LNHDA, CDR2 SQIVND (reference sequence). For the CDR3, the DNA is TGTGCCAGTAGTATCAGGCAGGGGATGAGGGGCTACACCTTC. Its protein is CASSIRQGMRGYTF.

The gene calls are TRBV5-5 and TRBJ2-7; D uncertain. Trimming stripped 0 bases from V and 3 bases from J, with 7 bases between. The CDR3 contains 13 residues. Germline loops: CDR1 SGHKS, CDR2 YYEKEE (reference sequence). CDR3 residues: CASSLARVYEQYF. CDR3 nucleotide sequence: TGTGCCAGCAGCTTGGCTAGAGTCTACGAGCAGTACTTC.

The rearrangement links TRBV7-9 to TRBJ1-3; D gene unclear. This CDR3 has 14 amino acids. Germline loops: CDR1 SEHNR, CDR2 FQNEAQ (reference sequence). Trimming removed 1 base from V and 4 bases from J, with 8 bases in between. CDR3 in DNA: TGTGCCAGCAGCTTAGAAAGGACGGGAAACACCATATATTTT. It is translated as CASSLERTGNTIYF.

The chain joins TRBV6-5 to TRBJ1-1, with 7 positions matching TRBD1. V was clipped by 3 bases and J by 0 bases; unmatched bases: 7. This CDR3 region has 16 residues. Per the germline V gene, CDR1 is MNHEY and CDR2 is SVGAGI. DNA for the CDR3: TGTGCCAGCAGTTATACAGGGGCGCGGATGAACACTGAAGCTTTCTTT. Translation gives CASSYTGARMNTEAFF.

The chain couples TRBV15 to TRBJ1-1; the D is unclear. Trimming shortened V by 0 bases and J by 7 bases, and 9 bases separated the two germline ends. The CDR3 spans 13 residues. Germline V lookup: CDR1 LNHNV, CDR2 YYDKDF (reference sequence). In DNA form, the CDR3 reads TGTGCCACCAGCAGAGATCTCACGGGTGAAGCTTTCTTT. Encoded protein: CATSRDLTGEAFF.

This CDR3 is CASSLLDNQPQHF. In DNA, the CDR3 is TGTGCCAGCAGTTTGCTGGACAATCAGCCCCAGCATTTT. The V call is TRBV6-6, the J call TRBJ1-5; D gene ambiguous. Germline V gene data show CDR1 as MNHNY and CDR2 as SVGAGI (reference sequence). The CDR3 has 13 residues. The V end lost 4 bases, the J end lost 3 bases, and 7 bases lay between the germline ends.

The chain is built from TRBV5-1 and TRBJ2-1; D tentatively fits TRBD1 or TRBD2 (5 bases each). From germline, CDR1 is SGHRS and CDR2 YFSETQ. V lost 0 bases, J lost 5 bases, and 6 bases lay in between. The CDR3 runs 13 residues. The CDR3 region has the DNA TGCGCCAGCAGCTTGGTGGGGGACAATGAGCAGTTCTTC. This codes for CASSLVGDNEQFF.

The rearrangement links TRBV5-4 to TRBJ1-2; D unclear. Per the germline V gene, CDR1 is SGHNT and CDR2 is YYREEE (reference sequence). With 6 bases removed from V and 2 bases from J, the gap between germline ends came to 11 bases. This CDR3 is built from 13 residues. As DNA, the CDR3 is TGTGCCAGCAAAGTTGGCGACAACTATGGCTACACCTTC. Protein: CASKVGDNYGYTF.

The chain employs TRBV6-4 and TRBJ1-6; 7 nucleotides align to TRBD1. The CDR3 has 15 amino acids. Germline CDR1 MRHNA, CDR2 SNTAGT. Germline trimming cut 11 bases from V and 7 bases from J; bases unmatched to any gene: 14. The DNA for the CDR3 is TGTGCCTGGCCGGGACAGACGTTTTGGAATTCACCCCTCCACTTT. Protein product: CAWPGQTFWNSPLHF.